This T cell receptor beta chain was sequenced for a study of blood T cells in healthy people across ages. Primers used in a second PCR of roughly 7 to 11 cycles were a sample-barcoded 5' primer and a J-beta primer mix. Any given sample supplied a minimum of 3 million CDR3-containing paired-end reads. TCRdb redid the calling of the 5' RACE reads with MiXCR, one entry per CDR3 protein. Altogether 780,000 or so distinct CDR3 sequences are present, roughly 56% being singletons, with the ten largest covering 20% to 30%. Study conclusions and caveats: It was not possible, with unsorted PBMCs, to conclusively compare naive and antigen-experienced cells. Strong correlation was found linking TCR beta diversity to naive T cell percentage. Across the age range, TCR beta diversity per million T cells fell in a roughly linear way.

Points on this clonotype: Antigen unknown.

The germline gives CDR1 KGHSH, CDR2 LQKENI. Trimming pared 2 bases from V and 7 bases from J, leaving 6 bases between. This CDR3 is built from 13 residues. The TCR comes from a man aged 35-49 years in good health. The chain recombines TRBV18 with TRBJ1-6; D is undetermined. Sequences were obtained from blood. CDR3 region: CASSPDGNSPLHF. CDR3 sequence (DNA): TGTGCCAGCTCACCAGACGGAAATTCACCCCTCCACTTT.